This TCR beta chain was found in a study of T cell responses to AZD1222 COVID-19 vaccine. Turning to the study itself: The study pooled second doses at about 4 or about 12 weeks.

Study results and limitations: Distributed over spike, vaccine-associated CD4 TCRs predominated at 160-218 and 743-854. In all cases, repertoires were sampled only after the peak T cell response. Donors were mostly white British, more females; clonal diversity possibly underestimated.

Trimming cost V 7 bases and J 3 bases; bases outside gene matches: 9. This CDR3 has 15 amino acids. CDR1 is LGHDT and CDR2 is YNNKEL in the germline V gene (reference sequence). Sequenced by immunoSEQ multiplex PCR; TCRdb stores in-frame clones only, minus some. The data contain under 150,000 clones, 75% to 95% of them seen just once; the ten biggest clones take up 2.8%. A note on this clone: Its antigen is as yet unknown.

This receptor was identified in an adult in good health. This chain links TRBV3-1 (or the pseudogene TRBV3-2) with TRBJ2-3; the match to TRBD2 covers 8 bases. The sequencing here drew on peripheral blood, taken on day 0 of AZD1222 vaccination. The CDR3, as DNA: TGTGCCAGCACCGACGCACGGGAGGGTACAGATACGCAGTATTTT. It encodes CASTDAREGTDTQYF.